These 21 T cell receptor beta chains were all obtained from the same sample, sequenced in a study of OX40 agonist ivuxolimab in advanced cancers. Here immunoSEQ multiplex PCR was the method, and the copy in TCRdb shows in-frame clones only, minus some. The sample holds 50,000 to 75,000 clones, 86% seen once. This material consisted of CD4+ or CD8+ T cells sorted from blood, taken in a trial of the OX40 agonist ivuxolimab. These receptors all come from an adult with an advanced solid tumor such as melanoma, head and neck, liver or kidney cancer.

The V gene is TRBV4-1, the J gene TRBJ1-4; maybe TRBD1 (5 bases). The V gene's germline CDR1 is MGHRA and CDR2 YSYEKL. CDR3 length equals 15 residues. V was trimmed by 4 bases and J by 7 bases, leaving 16 bases between them. CDR3 region: CASSPGLTGAEKLFF. CDR3 DNA: TGCGCCAGCAGCCCAGGCCTTACAGGAGCTGAAAAACTGTTTTTT.

The chain has TRBV6-5 and TRBJ2-5; TRBD1 matches 9 bases. The CDR3 covers 15 residues. V lost 6 bases and J lost 2; bases outside the gene matches: 7. Germline loops: CDR1 MNHEY, CDR2 SVGAGI. In nucleotides, the CDR3 is TGTGCCAGCAGCCGCCACAGGGGGCCTCAAGAGACCCAGTACTTC. It is translated as CASSRHRGPQETQYF.

This rearrangement joins TRBV6-6 to TRBJ1-4, with 8 bases that match TRBD1. This CDR3 region has 16 residues. Germline-derived CDR1 and CDR2 are MNHNY and SVGAGI (reference sequence). V lost 5 bases, J lost 6 bases, and 11 bases stayed unmatched. The CDR3 bases are TGTGCCAGCAGTGCCCCCGACAGGGGAGGGGATGAAAAACTGTTTTTT. It is translated as CASSAPDRGGDEKLFF.

This chain connects TRBV7-3 to TRBJ1-1; D is undetermined. V gave up 2 bases and J gave up 1 base, with 8 bases separating them. Germline V gives CDR1 SGHTA, CDR2 FQGTGA. This CDR3 spans 14 amino acids. The CDR3 sequence is CASSLDGKNTEAFF. CDR3 in DNA: TGTGCCAGCAGCTTAGATGGGAAGAACACTGAAGCTTTCTTT.

The J gene is TRBJ1-2, the V gene TRBV19; unclear D gene. Germline V CDR1 and CDR2: LNHDA, SQIVND (reference sequence). Trimming pared 7 bases from V and 2 bases from J, leaving 8 bases between. The CDR3 consists of 12 residues. CDR3 amino acids: CASTLNNYGYTF. DNA of the CDR3: TGTGCCAGTACCCTGAACAACTATGGCTACACCTTC.

V gene TRBV15 combines with J gene TRBJ2-7, with unresolved D. The germline V and J ends were trimmed by 0 bases and 4 bases, with 16 bases remaining between them. Germline CDR1 is LNHNV and CDR2 is YYDKDF (reference sequence). This CDR3 has 16 amino acids. In DNA form, the CDR3 reads TGTGCCACCAGCAGAGATGGTCCGGGCCTTGGGTACGAGCAGTACTTC. Its translation is CATSRDGPGLGYEQYF.

The chain employs TRBV19 and TRBJ1-5; the D is unclear. CDR1 LNHDA and CDR2 SQIVND come from the germline V gene (reference sequence). This CDR3 is 15 amino acids long. Trimming took off 0 bases at V and 6 bases at J, with 12 bases between the two ends. Written as DNA, the CDR3 is TGTGCCAGTAGTATAGAGGCAAGGGTCGGTCAGCCCCAGCATTTT. Translating gives CASSIEARVGQPQHF.

The V gene is TRBV11-2, the J gene TRBJ1-3; D is unclear. Germline assignment: CDR1 SGHAT and CDR2 FQNNGV. The CDR3 runs to 18 residues. Between the trimmed V and J ends, which lost 0 bases and 0 bases, there was a span of 15 bases. This chain's CDR3 is CASSLEDRTLISGNTIYF. For the CDR3, the DNA is TGTGCCAGCAGCTTAGAGGACCGCACCTTAATCTCTGGAAACACCATATATTTT.

The rearrangement uses TRBV18 and TRBJ2-7; TRBD1 matches at 9 bases. The trim removed 5 bases at V and 6 bases at J, leaving 11 bases unmatched. Germline CDR1 KGHSH, CDR2 LQKENI. The CDR3 is 15 amino acids. CDR3 sequence (DNA): TGTGCCAGCTCATCGGGGAGGACAGGGGTGTTCGAGCAGTACTTC. Its translation: CASSSGRTGVFEQYF.

This chain uses TRBV15 with TRBJ2-1, with no clear D. The ends were cut back, 3 bases at V and 2 bases at J, with 11 bases in the middle. Germline CDR1 LNHNV, CDR2 YYDKDF (reference sequence). CDR3 length equals 15 residues. DNA of the CDR3: TGTGCCACCAGCAGGCCCGACGTCGCCTACAATGAGCAGTTCTTC. It encodes CATSRPDVAYNEQFF.

J is TRBJ1-2 and V is TRBV19; weak D call: TRBD1 (5 bases). The CDR3 runs to 15 residues. V was shortened by 9 bases and J by 4 bases, with 21 bases between the two germline ends. Germline CDR1 is LNHDA and CDR2 is SQIVND (reference sequence). CDR3 residues: CASHNGGSQPYGYTF. The CDR3 DNA reads TGTGCCAGCCATAATGGGGGAAGCCAACCCTATGGCTACACCTTC.

The V gene is TRBV5-1, the J gene TRBJ1-2, with D uncertain. Germline V gene lookup returns CDR1 SGHRS and CDR2 YFSETQ. This CDR3 is built from 15 residues. Deletions cut 4 bases from V and 6 bases from J, with 19 bases between. CDR3 residues: CASSRLTGSADGYTF. The CDR3 DNA follows: TGCGCCAGCAGCCGACTCACGGGTTCCGCGGATGGCTACACCTTC. Looking up the rest from reference TRBV5-1 and TRBJ1-2 gives the full variable domain: KAGVTQTPRYLIKTRGQQVTLSCSPISGHRSVSWYQQTPGQGLQFLFEYFSETQRNKGNFPGRFSGRQFSNSRSEMNVSTLELGDSALYLCASSRLTGSADGYTFGSGTRLTVV.

This clone was recorded once. The rearrangement links TRBV9 to TRBJ1-4, with unresolved D. Trimming removed 4 bases from V and 7 bases from J, with 17 bases in between. The CDR3 length is 15 residues. Germline V gene data show CDR1 as SGDLS and CDR2 as YYNGEE. CDR3 region: CASSPRPTGSEKLFF. DNA of the CDR3: TGTGCCAGCAGCCCCCGCCCCACCGGGAGTGAAAAACTGTTTTTT.

The chain recombines TRBV29-1 with TRBJ1-2, with D maybe TRBD1 (5 bases). Germline V lookup: CDR1 SQVTM, CDR2 ANQGSEA. V was clipped by 6 bases and J by 8 bases, with 13 bases between them. This CDR3 is 11 amino acids long. CDR3 in DNA: TGCAGCGTATCAGGGAGGGGAGGCTACACCTTC. It translates to CSVSGRGGYTF.

CDR3 sequence (DNA): TGTGCCAGTGGACAGGGAAGTAATCAGCCCCAGCATTTT. Translation: CASGQGSNQPQHF. The chain has TRBV6-1 and TRBJ1-5; 8 bases fit TRBD1. The germline V gene encodes CDR1 MNHNS and CDR2 SASEGT. Trimming cost V 9 bases and J 4 bases; bases outside gene matches: 5. The CDR3 contains 13 residues.

This chain uses TRBV4-1 with TRBJ2-3; D gene unclear. The CDR3 covers 15 residues. Germline V CDR1 and CDR2: MGHRA, YSYEKL. V was cut by 0 bases and J by 4 bases, with 11 bases left in between. The CDR3 region has the DNA TGCGCCAGCAGCCAAGATCGGCACCGATCAGATACGCAGTATTTT. Its translation: CASSQDRHRSDTQYF.

This clone was seen once. CDR3: CATSRVPGVPGNTIYF. CDR3 sequence (DNA): TGTGCCACCAGCAGAGTGCCAGGGGTTCCTGGAAACACCATATATTTT. This chain links TRBV15 with TRBJ1-3; TRBD1 is a possible D gene (6 bases). CDR1 LNHNV and CDR2 YYDKDF come from the germline V gene (reference sequence). The CDR3 contains 16 residues. Between the trimmed V and J ends, which lost 1 base and 2 bases, there was a span of 12 bases.

This chain joins TRBV11-2 and TRBJ2-5; D may be TRBD1 (6 bases). Trimming cost V 6 bases and J 3 bases, with 14 bases left between them. In germline, CDR1 is SGHAT, CDR2 FQNNGV. This CDR3 contains 14 residues. The CDR3 reads CASRTVAGEETQYF. CDR3 nucleotides: TGTGCCAGCAGGACCGTCGCAGGGGAAGAGACCCAGTACTTC.

The genes are TRBV18 and TRBJ1-2; no reliable D call. Germline values: CDR1 KGHSH, CDR2 LQKENI. CDR3 length: 15 amino acids. The germline V and J ends were trimmed by 3 bases and 4 bases, with 15 bases remaining between them. The CDR3 sequence is CASSPNGSPIYGYTF. CDR3 DNA sequence: TGTGCCAGCTCACCTAATGGCTCCCCGATCTATGGCTACACCTTC.

The gene calls are TRBV27 and TRBJ2-3; possibly TRBD2 for D (6 bases). V gave up 5 bases and J gave up 6 bases, with 12 bases separating them. Germline assignment: CDR1 MNHEY and CDR2 SMNVEV (reference sequence). CDR3 length equals 13 residues. For the CDR3, the DNA is TGTGCCAGCAGTAGGCAGGGAGGTGATACGCAGTATTTT. As protein: CASSRQGGDTQYF.

The chain couples TRBV5-1 to TRBJ2-1, with 7 bases that match TRBD1. From germline, CDR1 is SGHRS and CDR2 YFSETQ. V lost 4 bases, J lost 5 bases, and 6 bases stayed unmatched. The CDR3 has 14 amino acids. DNA of the CDR3: TGCGCCAGCAGCATATCGACAGGGCACAATGAGCAGTTCTTC. It yields the protein CASSISTGHNEQFF.